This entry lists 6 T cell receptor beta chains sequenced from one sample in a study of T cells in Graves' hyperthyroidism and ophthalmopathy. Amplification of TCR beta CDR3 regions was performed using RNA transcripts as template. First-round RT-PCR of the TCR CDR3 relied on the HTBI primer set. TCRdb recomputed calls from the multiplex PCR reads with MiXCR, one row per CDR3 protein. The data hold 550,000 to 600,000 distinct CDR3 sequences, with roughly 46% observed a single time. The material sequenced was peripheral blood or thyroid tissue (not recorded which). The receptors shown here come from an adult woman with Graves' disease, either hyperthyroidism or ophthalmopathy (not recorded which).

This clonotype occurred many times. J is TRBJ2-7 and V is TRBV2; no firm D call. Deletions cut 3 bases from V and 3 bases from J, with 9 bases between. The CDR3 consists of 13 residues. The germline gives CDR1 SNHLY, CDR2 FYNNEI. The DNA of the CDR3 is TGTGCCAGCAGTGACGGCATCATCTACGAGCAGTACTTC. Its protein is CASSDGIIYEQYF.

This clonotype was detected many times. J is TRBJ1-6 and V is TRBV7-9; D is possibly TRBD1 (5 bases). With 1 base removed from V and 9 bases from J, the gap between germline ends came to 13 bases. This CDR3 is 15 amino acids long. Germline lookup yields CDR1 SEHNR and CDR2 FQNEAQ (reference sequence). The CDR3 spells CASSLGGYLRSPLHF. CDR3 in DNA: TGTGCCAGCAGCTTAGGGGGCTACCTGCGTTCACCCCTCCACTTT.

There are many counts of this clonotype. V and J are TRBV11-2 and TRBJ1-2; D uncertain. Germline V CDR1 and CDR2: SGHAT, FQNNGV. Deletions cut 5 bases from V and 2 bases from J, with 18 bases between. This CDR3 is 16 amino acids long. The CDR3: CASSPSRVVGNYGYTF. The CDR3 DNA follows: TGTGCCAGCAGCCCCTCTCGAGTAGTGGGGAACTATGGCTACACCTTC. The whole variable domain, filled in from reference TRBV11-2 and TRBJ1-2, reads EAGVAQSPRYKIIEKRQSVAFWCNPISGHATLYWYQQILGQGPKLLIQFQNNGVVDDSQLPKDRFSAERLKGVDSTLKIQPAKLEDSAVYLCASSPSRVVGNYGYTFGSGTRLTVV.

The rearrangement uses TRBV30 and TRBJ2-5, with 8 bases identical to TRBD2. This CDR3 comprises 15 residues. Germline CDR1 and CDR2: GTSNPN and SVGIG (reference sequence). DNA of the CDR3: TGTAGATGGGTCAGGAGCGGGAGATATCAAGAGACCCAGTACTTC. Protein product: CRWVRSGRYQETQYF.

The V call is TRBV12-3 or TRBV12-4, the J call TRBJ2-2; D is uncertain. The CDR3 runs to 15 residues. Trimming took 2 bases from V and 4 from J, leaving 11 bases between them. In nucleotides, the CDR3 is TGTGCCAGCAGTTTATCGGTACAACGCACCGGGGAGCTGTTTTTT. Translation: CASSLSVQRTGELFF.

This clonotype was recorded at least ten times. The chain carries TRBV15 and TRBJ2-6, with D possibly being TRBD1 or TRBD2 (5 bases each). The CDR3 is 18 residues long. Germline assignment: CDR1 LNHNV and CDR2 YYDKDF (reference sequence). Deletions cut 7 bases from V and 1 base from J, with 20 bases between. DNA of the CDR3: TGTGCCACCACAAAGGCCCGCGAGGGGAGTTCTGGGGCCAACGTCCTGACTTTC. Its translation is CATTKAREGSSGANVLTF.